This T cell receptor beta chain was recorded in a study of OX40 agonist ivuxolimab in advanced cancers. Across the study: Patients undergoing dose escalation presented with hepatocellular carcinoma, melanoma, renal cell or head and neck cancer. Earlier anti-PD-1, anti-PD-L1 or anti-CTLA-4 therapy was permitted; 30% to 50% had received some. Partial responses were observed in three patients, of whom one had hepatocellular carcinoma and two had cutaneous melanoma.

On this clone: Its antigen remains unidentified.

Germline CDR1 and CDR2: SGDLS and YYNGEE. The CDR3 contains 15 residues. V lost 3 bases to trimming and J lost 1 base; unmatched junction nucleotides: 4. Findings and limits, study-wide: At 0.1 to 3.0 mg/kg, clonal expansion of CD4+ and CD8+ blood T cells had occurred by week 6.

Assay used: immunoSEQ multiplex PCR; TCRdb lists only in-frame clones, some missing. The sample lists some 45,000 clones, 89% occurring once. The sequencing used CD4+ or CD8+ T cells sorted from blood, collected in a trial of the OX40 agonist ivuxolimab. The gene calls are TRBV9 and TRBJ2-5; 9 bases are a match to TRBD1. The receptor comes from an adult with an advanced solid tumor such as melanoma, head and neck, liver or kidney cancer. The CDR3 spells CASSAYRGPQETQYF. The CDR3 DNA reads TGTGCCAGCAGCGCCTACAGGGGGCCCCAAGAGACCCAGTACTTC. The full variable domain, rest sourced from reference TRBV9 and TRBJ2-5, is DSGVTQTPKHLITATGQRVTLRCSPRSGDLSVYWYQQSLDQGLQFLIQYYNGEERAKGNILERFSAQQFPDLHSELNLSSLELGDSALYFCASSAYRGPQETQYFGPGTRLLVL.